The 32 T cell receptor beta chains below come from one sample, sequenced in a study of vaccination and CD4 T cells after COVID-19 (dated by TCRdb to the early 2020s). Receptor amplification or capture employed PCR. The sequencer was an Illumina iSeq 100. TCR sequencing of DNA from cultured CD4+ T cells used the Oncomine TCR Beta short-read assay at the Johns Hopkins FTIC core. TCRdb ran its own pipeline on the public reads, namely fastp trimming at Q25 and MiXCR clone calling, and kept in-frame beta chains. Rows merge per CDR3 protein into single entries with the most common DNA and genes. The sample table contains approximately 15,000 distinct CDR3 sequences; only one count was recorded for roughly 63% of them. The leading ten clones occupy around 6.2% of the sample. In light of the paper, this sample's treatment or condition label describes: roughly 11-day PBMC culture with coronavirus spike peptide pools or control peptides (ViraFEST assay).

Their antigens remain unidentified. Input material: CD4+ T cells from blood, cultured in vitro. These receptor sequences come from a human donor who had recovered from COVID-19.

This sequence joins TRBV12-3 or TRBV12-4 and TRBJ1-5; maybe TRBD1 (6 bases). Trimming left V 7 bases short and J 6 bases short, with 16 bases between. CDR3 length equals 14 residues. The CDR3 is CASIQTGPGQPQHF. In nucleotides, the CDR3 is TGTGCCAGCATCCAAACAGGGCCTGGTCAGCCCCAGCATTTT.

This clonotype was found a few times. The chain has TRBV11-2 and TRBJ2-7, with 7 bases aligning to TRBD1. Germline loops: CDR1 SGHAT, CDR2 FQNNGV. J gave up 6 bases and V 5 bases, and 1 base lay outside the gene matches. The CDR3 is 11 amino acids. The chain's CDR3 is CASSRQGEQYF. The CDR3 DNA reads as TGTGCCAGCAGCCGACAGGGCGAGCAGTACTTC. Variable domain in full (rest from reference TRBV11-2 and TRBJ2-7): EAGVAQSPRYKIIEKRQSVAFWCNPISGHATLYWYQQILGQGPKLLIQFQNNGVVDDSQLPKDRFSAERLKGVDSTLKIQPAKLEDSAVYLCASSRQGEQYFGPGTRLTVT.

The chain links TRBV20-1 to TRBJ1-2; D possibly corresponds to TRBD1 (5 bases). This CDR3 is built from 17 residues. Germline loops: CDR1 DFQATT, CDR2 SNEGSKA (reference sequence). V was cut by 6 bases and J by 0 bases, with 23 bases left in between. The CDR3 DNA reads TGCAGTGCCCCCCCCGGAGTGTGGGACCGAGCTAACTATGGCTACACCTTC. It yields the protein CSAPPGVWDRANYGYTF.

This chain uses TRBV11-1 with TRBJ1-1; D gene ambiguous. This CDR3 region has 14 residues. V was clipped by 1 base and J by 8 bases, with 14 bases between them. CDR1 and CDR2 from the germline V gene are SGHAT and FQDESV (reference sequence). In DNA, the CDR3 is TGTGCCAGCAGCTTAGGCCGTGGTCCCATCGAAGCTTTCTTT. Protein product: CASSLGRGPIEAFF.

The chain combines TRBV7-7 with TRBJ2-1, with 7 bases that match TRBD1. Unmatched junction bases numbered 12, after V lost 5 bases and J lost 8 bases. This CDR3 region has 15 residues. Germline V gives CDR1 SSHAT, CDR2 FNYEAQ (reference sequence). CDR3 sequence reads: CASSALGSGTDEQFF. CDR3 bases: TGTGCCAGCAGCGCCTTAGGGTCGGGGACAGATGAGCAGTTCTTC.

This clonotype was seen a handful of times. The V and J genes are TRBV7-3 and TRBJ2-2, with unresolved D. V gave up 0 bases and J gave up 5 bases, with 13 bases separating them. Germline V lookup: CDR1 SGHTA, CDR2 FQGTGA. CDR3 length: 16 amino acids. CDR3 sequence (DNA): TGTGCCAGCAGCTTAACATTTGGTTCGATAACCGGGGAGCTGTTTTTT. Its protein is CASSLTFGSITGELFF.

In its sample, this clonotype was seen a few times. CDR3 loop: CAISEMAETQYF. The CDR3 DNA reads as TGTGCCATCAGTGAGATGGCTGAGACCCAGTACTTC. This sequence joins TRBV10-3 and TRBJ2-5; D unresolved. There are 12 residues in the CDR3. The germline CDR1 and CDR2 sequences are ENHRY and SYGVKD. Between the trimmed V and J ends, which lost 2 bases and 5 bases, there was a span of 6 bases.

This chain joins TRBV29-1 and TRBJ2-1; TRBD2 is a possible D gene (5 bases). Germline values: CDR1 SQVTM, CDR2 ANQGSEA. The length of the CDR3 is 12 residues. Between the trimmed V and J ends, which lost 3 bases and 7 bases, there was a span of 10 bases. The CDR3: CSVDPGGNEQFF. The DNA for the CDR3 is TGCAGCGTTGATCCGGGCGGGAATGAGCAGTTCTTC.

The V call is TRBV20-1, the J call TRBJ1-2; unclear D gene. CDR1 DFQATT and CDR2 SNEGSKA come from the germline V gene (reference sequence). This CDR3 is built from 15 residues. Trimming pared 0 bases from V and 0 bases from J, leaving 11 bases between. The CDR3 nucleotides are TGCAGTGCTAGAGATCGAAGGCTTACTAACTATGGCTACACCTTC. Its translation is CSARDRRLTNYGYTF.

The chain couples TRBV20-1 to TRBJ2-1; no clear D. V was clipped by 3 bases and J by 8 bases, with 17 bases between them. In germline, CDR1 is DFQATT, CDR2 SNEGSKA (reference sequence). The CDR3 length is 14 residues. Here the CDR3 reads CSASRVSRLDEQFF. CDR3 bases: TGCAGTGCTAGTCGAGTTAGCCGGTTAGATGAGCAGTTCTTC.

V usage is TRBV6-5 and J usage is TRBJ1-4, with D unresolved. Between the trimmed V and J ends, which lost 2 bases and 3 bases, there was a span of 22 bases. Germline CDR1 and CDR2: MNHEY and SVGAGI. The CDR3 is made up of 19 amino acids. The CDR3 sequence is CASSYLIVSGGTANEKLFF. CDR3 in DNA: TGTGCCAGCAGTTACCTGATAGTTTCTGGTGGTACAGCTAATGAAAAACTGTTTTTT.

This clonotype has more than one count but fewer than ten. The J gene is TRBJ1-2, the V gene TRBV6-5; 10 bases match TRBD1. With 4 bases clipped from V and 7 bases from J, the junction kept 0 bases outside the gene matches. The CDR3 length is 12 residues. Per the germline V gene, CDR1 is MNHEY and CDR2 is SVGAGI. The CDR3 region has the DNA TGTGCCAGCAGTTGGGACAGGGGTGGCTACACCTTC. Protein sequence: CASSWDRGGYTF.

CDR3 bases: TGCAGTGCTTCCCACCCCCGGGCGGGAGTTTCATACAATGAGCAGTTCTTC. It translates to CSASHPRAGVSYNEQFF. The rearrangement joins TRBV20-1 to TRBJ2-1; 7 bases are a match to TRBD2. CDR3 size: 17 residues. Germline CDR1 and CDR2: DFQATT and SNEGSKA (reference sequence). The V gene end was trimmed by 5 bases and the J gene end by 4 bases; junction bases not matched to a gene: 17.

This clonotype was detected a few times. The J gene is TRBJ2-1, the V gene TRBV20-1, with 14 bases that match TRBD2. CDR1 is DFQATT and CDR2 is SNEGSKA in the germline V gene (reference sequence). CDR3 length equals 14 residues. Trimming removed 4 bases from V and 9 bases from J; junction bases left unmatched: 5. CDR3 DNA sequence: TGCAGTGCTACCCCGGGACTAGCGGGAGTTGAGCAGTTCTTC. It is translated as CSATPGLAGVEQFF.

This rearrangement joins TRBV19 to TRBJ1-5; D is ambiguous. The germline V and J ends were trimmed by 1 base and 8 bases, with 6 bases remaining between them. The CDR3 runs to 12 residues. Germline CDR1 reads LNHDA; CDR2 reads SQIVND (reference sequence). In DNA, the CDR3 is TGTGCCAGTAGTATAGTGGAGGAGCCCCAGCATTTT. Translated, it gives CASSIVEEPQHF.

The rearrangement joins TRBV2 to TRBJ2-3; possibly TRBD1 for D (6 bases). Germline CDR1 is SNHLY and CDR2 is FYNNEI. Trimming pared 1 base from V and 6 bases from J, leaving 11 bases between. The CDR3 sequence is 14 residues long. CDR3 in DNA: TGTGCCAGCAGTGAAGATGGGCAGGGGGATACGCAGTATTTT. Residues: CASSEDGQGDTQYF.

The V and J genes are TRBV7-9 and TRBJ1-4; D is uncertain. Per the germline V gene, CDR1 is SEHNR and CDR2 is FQNEAQ (reference sequence). V was shortened by 4 bases and J by 0 bases, with 12 bases between the two germline ends. The CDR3 is 16 residues long. The CDR3 protein is CASSYRTGATNEKLFF. DNA for the CDR3: TGTGCCAGCAGCTACCGGACCGGGGCAACTAATGAAAAACTGTTTTTT.

The V call is TRBV2, the J call TRBJ2-7; TRBD1 is a possible D gene (6 bases). V shed 8 bases and J shed 0 bases, with 14 bases lying between them. The CDR3 is made up of 14 amino acids. CDR1 and CDR2 (germline): SNHLY, FYNNEI. The CDR3, as DNA: TGTGCCAGCCGTAGGACAGAGAGCTCCTACGAGCAGTACTTC. Its translation is CASRRTESSYEQYF.

The J gene is TRBJ1-5, the V gene TRBV20-1, with no clear D. Germline V gene data show CDR1 as DFQATT and CDR2 as SNEGSKA (reference sequence). The CDR3 totals 15 residues. Between the trimmed V and J ends, which lost 3 bases and 0 bases, there was a span of 12 bases. The DNA of the CDR3 is TGCAGTGCTAGGTGGTCGGACCATAGCAATCAGCCCCAGCATTTT. This codes for CSARWSDHSNQPQHF.

In its sample, this clonotype ranks as medium-sized. This chain links TRBV25-1 with TRBJ2-1; weak D call: TRBD2 (5 bases). The CDR3 covers 14 residues. V lost 3 bases and J 5 bases, leaving 11 bases between the germline ends. From germline, CDR1 is MGHDK and CDR2 SYGVNS. The CDR3: CASSDQRIHNEQFF. The CDR3, as DNA: TGTGCCAGCAGTGACCAGCGGATCCACAATGAGCAGTTCTTC.

The chain carries TRBV12-3 or TRBV12-4 and TRBJ1-2; tentative D call: TRBD1 (6 bases). The CDR3 loop spans 12 amino acids. V was cut by 7 bases and J by 5 bases, with 11 bases left in between. CDR3 sequence reads: CASTRGGYGYTF. DNA for the CDR3: TGTGCCAGCACCCGAGGGGGTTATGGCTACACCTTC.

The chain couples TRBV11-2 to TRBJ2-7; 7 bases are shared with TRBD2. The V segment lost 7 bases and the J segment 2 bases; nucleotides outside the gene matches: 11. CDR3 length equals 15 residues. CDR1 is SGHAT, CDR2 FQNNGV, per germline. The CDR3 sequence is CASTPRGRETYEQYF. The CDR3 nucleotides are TGTGCCAGCACCCCCCGGGGGAGGGAAACCTACGAGCAGTACTTC.

The chain carries TRBV11-2 and TRBJ1-2; D is unresolved. The CDR3 is 14 amino acids. V dropped 3 bases and J dropped 3 bases, with 11 bases sitting between them. Germline loops: CDR1 SGHAT, CDR2 FQNNGV. CDR3 nucleotide sequence: TGTGCCAGCAGCTTGGTCTCTCGTGACTATGGCTACACCTTC. It translates to CASSLVSRDYGYTF.

The chain uses TRBV11-2 and TRBJ1-5, with D possibly being TRBD1 (5 bases). V gave up 5 bases and J gave up 4 bases, with 12 bases separating them. In germline, CDR1 is SGHAT, CDR2 FQNNGV. The CDR3 consists of 14 residues. In nucleotides, the CDR3 is TGTGCCAGCAGCAAAACAGGTAGAAATCAGCCCCAGCATTTT. Residues: CASSKTGRNQPQHF.

This chain connects TRBV19 to TRBJ2-1; TRBD2 matches at 10 bases. J was trimmed by 11 bases and V by 5 bases; bases with no gene match: 9. CDR3 length: 14 amino acids. Germline V lookup: CDR1 LNHDA, CDR2 SQIVND (reference sequence). This CDR3 is CASSPSGSPLKQFF. The CDR3 DNA reads as TGTGCCAGTAGTCCTAGCGGGAGCCCCTTAAAGCAGTTCTTC.

The chain combines TRBV7-6 with TRBJ1-4, with D possibly matching TRBD1 (6 bases). V lost 11 bases to trimming and J lost 0 bases, with 16 bases between them. Germline V gene sequence: CDR1 SGHVS, CDR2 FNYEAQ. The CDR3 length is 15 residues. CDR3 nucleotide sequence: TGTGCCTCAAGAGGGGGGTCGGCAACTAATGAAAAACTGTTTTTT. Amino acids: CASRGGSATNEKLFF.

V gene TRBV7-9 combines with J gene TRBJ2-2; D unresolved. Trimming took off 5 bases at V and 7 bases at J, with 8 bases between the two ends. The CDR3 length is 12 residues. Germline CDR1 is SEHNR and CDR2 is FQNEAQ (reference sequence). This chain's CDR3 is CASSPSVGELFF. The CDR3 bases are TGTGCCAGCAGCCCCTCGGTCGGGGAGCTGTTTTTT.

The chain recombines TRBV7-2 with TRBJ2-7; 7 bases map to TRBD1. Trimming took 5 bases from V and 1 from J; bases not matched to a gene: 8. This CDR3 comprises 15 residues. Germline V gene data show CDR1 as SGHTA and CDR2 as FQGNSA. The CDR3 spells CASSPAGTDSYEQYF. Here the CDR3 DNA reads TGTGCCAGCAGCCCAGCCGGGACAGATTCCTACGAGCAGTACTTC. Combining the CDR3 with reference TRBV7-2 and TRBJ2-7 gives the whole variable domain GAGVSQSPSNKVTEKGKDVELRCDPISGHTALYWYRQSLGQGLEFLIYFQGNSAPDKSGLPSDRFSAERTGGSVSTLTIQRTQQEDSAVYLCASSPAGTDSYEQYFGPGTRLTVT.

The gene calls are TRBV19 and TRBJ1-5; a possible D gene is TRBD1 (5 bases). V dropped 8 bases and J dropped 5 bases, with 16 bases sitting between them. CDR1 and CDR2 (germline): LNHDA, SQIVND (reference sequence). There are 14 residues in the CDR3. CDR3 sequence: CASRSPGLHQPQHF. In DNA, the CDR3 is TGTGCCAGTCGAAGCCCGGGACTACATCAGCCCCAGCATTTT. The full variable domain, with the rest looked up from reference TRBV19 and TRBJ1-5, is DGGITQSPKYLFRKEGQNVTLSCEQNLNHDAMYWYRQDPGQGLRLIYYSQIVNDFQKGDIAEGYSVSREKKESFPLTVTSAQKNPTAFYLCASRSPGLHQPQHFGDGTRLSIL.

This clonotype came up a few times. This chain joins TRBV11-2 and TRBJ1-1; 9 positions agree with TRBD1. Per germline, CDR1 SGHAT and CDR2 FQNNGV. This CDR3 spans 14 amino acids. Unmatched junction bases numbered 5, after V lost 7 bases and J lost 2 bases. For the CDR3, the DNA is TGTGCCAGCACCGCGGACAGGGGAAACACTGAAGCTTTCTTT. It encodes CASTADRGNTEAFF.

A few counts support this clonotype. This rearrangement joins TRBV11-3 to TRBJ1-1; D remains ambiguous. V shed 8 bases and J shed 5 bases, with 15 bases lying between them. Germline assignment: CDR1 SGHNT and CDR2 YENEEA. This CDR3 is built from 13 residues. The CDR3 nucleotides read TGTGCCAGCTCCTTTCATAGAGGTACTGAAGCTTTCTTT. As protein: CASSFHRGTEAFF. The full variable domain, its missing parts supplied by reference TRBV11-3 and TRBJ1-1, is EAGVVQSPRYKIIEKKQPVAFWCNPISGHNTLYWYLQNLGQGPELLIRYENEEAVDDSQLPKDRFSAERLKGVDSTLKIQPAELGDSAVYLCASSFHRGTEAFFGQGTRLTVV.

This clonotype is a singleton in its sample. The rearrangement links TRBV7-8 to TRBJ2-7, with 11 bases fitting TRBD2. CDR3 length: 14 residues. Losses at the gene ends were 5 bases for V and 4 bases for J; bases not matched to a gene: 4. Germline CDR1 is SGHVS and CDR2 is FQNEAQ. CDR3 nucleotide sequence: TGTGCCAGCAGCCTACTAGCGGGAGCTTACGAGCAGTACTTC. Residues: CASSLLAGAYEQYF.